This T cell receptor (beta chain) comes out of a study of OX40 agonist ivuxolimab in advanced cancers. With autoimmune disease history or systemic immunosuppression, patients were excluded. Deletions cut 3 bases from V and 3 bases from J, with 17 bases between. Germline assignment: CDR1 KGHSH and CDR2 LQKENI. The CDR3 contains 16 residues. Generated by immunoSEQ multiplex PCR, the TCRdb table keeps only in-frame clones and is missing some. The sample has about 48,000 clones, around 90% seen once. The sample holds one count of this clone. Its antigen is still unknown. The study's findings and limits: CD4+ and CD8+ blood T cells expanded clonally by week 6 at 0.1 to 3.0 mg/kg.

The chain couples TRBV18 to TRBJ1-2, with D uncertain. Sequencing used CD4+ or CD8+ T cells sorted from blood, obtained in a trial of the OX40 agonist ivuxolimab. The TCR comes from an adult with an advanced solid tumor such as melanoma, head and neck, liver or kidney cancer. CDR3 loop: CASSPEAAGIDYGYTF. In nucleotides, the CDR3 is TGTGCCAGCTCACCGGAGGCGGCGGGGATAGACTATGGCTACACCTTC.